This T cell receptor beta chain was identified during a study of sequential checkpoint blockade in melanoma. As for the study in general: Arm A got nivolumab then ipilimumab; arm B the reverse, 1:1.

The assay was immunoSEQ multiplex PCR, and TCRdb's table has in-frame clones only and misses some. The sample has about 5,000 clones, approximately 72% seen once. Looked up from germline, CDR1 is MNHNY and CDR2 is SVGAGI (reference sequence). The CDR3 has 12 residues. Trimming left V 8 bases short and J 8 bases short, with 15 bases between. Treatment indicated: randomized to nivolumab then ipilimumab (arm A) or the reverse (arm B). No patient had prior DNA-damaging chemotherapy. The rearrangement links TRBV6-6 to TRBJ1-1; maybe TRBD1 (5 bases). The sample in question was CD8+ T cells sorted from blood (inferred from file names), obtained from a patient given nivolumab and ipilimumab in sequence. This sequence was found in a human donor with melanoma. In DNA, the CDR3 is TGTGCCAGCCGCAATGGGGGGAAAGAAGCTTTCTTT. Translated, it gives CASRNGGKEAFF.